Listed below are T cell receptor beta chains from one sample, sequenced in a study of blood T cell repertoires in COVID-19. Sequenced by immunoSEQ multiplex PCR; TCRdb stores in-frame clones only, minus some. The sample includes roughly 100,000 clones, about 91% of them seen just once. The sample comprised peripheral blood. The receptors derive from a man in his late teens or twenties with acute or convalescent COVID-19. The CDR3 runs from the conserved cysteine through the conserved F or W. Fields, in order: V gene, D gene, J gene, clone size, CDR3 DNA, CDR3 protein. D genes are given only for firm matches. A clone size is listed for some rows: how often the clone was seen (once, few, many), or a class if it is expanded.

TRBV9	-	TRBJ1-5	-	TGTGCCAGCAGCGGGACATTCGATCAGCCCCAGCATTTT	CASSGTFDQPQHF
TRBV6-5	TRBD1	TRBJ2-7	-	TGTGCCAGCAGTCGGCGACAGGGGGCTTCTTACGAGCAGTACTTC	CASSRRQGASYEQYF
TRBV9	-	TRBJ1-1	-	TGTGCCAGCAGCACCCTCGACAGGCACCCCATGAACACTGAAGCTTTCTTT	CASSTLDRHPMNTEAFF
TRBV20-1	TRBD1	TRBJ2-7	once	TGCAGTGCTAGTGTGGGGACAGGGGGGTCCTACGAGCAGTACTTC	CSASVGTGGSYEQYF
TRBV5-1	TRBD1	TRBJ2-1	-	TGCGCCAGCAGCTTGGGACAGGGGGACAATGAGCAGTTCTTC	CASSLGQGDNEQFF
TRBV5-8	-	TRBJ2-7	-	TGTGCCAGCAGCTTGGGTAGACAGCTCTCCTACGAGCAGTACTTC	CASSLGRQLSYEQYF
TRBV27	TRBD1	TRBJ1-1	-	TGTGCCAGCAGTTCCCCCCCGGGACAGGGGAACACTGAAGCTTTCTTT	CASSSPPGQGNTEAFF
TRBV25-1	-	TRBJ1-4	-	TGTGCCAGCAGTGATTCAGGGTGGGGTGAAAAACTGTTTTTT	CASSDSGWGEKLFF
TRBV27	TRBD1	TRBJ1-6	-	TGTGCCAGCAGTTTAGACAGGGATTTACCCCTCCACTTT	CASSLDRDLPLHF
TRBV27	TRBD1	TRBJ1-2	-	TGTGCCAGCAGTCCTCGGACAGGGCTAAACTATGGCTACACCTTC	CASSPRTGLNYGYTF
TRBV30	-	TRBJ1-3	-	TGTGCCTGGTATACTGGAAACACCATATATTTT	CAWYTGNTIYF
TRBV4-1	-	TRBJ1-2	-	TGCGCCAGCAGCCAACGGGGGGCTCCTAACTATGGCTACACCTTC	CASSQRGAPNYGYTF
TRBV3-1/TRBV3-2	TRBD1	TRBJ1-5	-	TGTGCCAGCAGCCAATCGGACAGGGGATTCTGGCAGCCCCAGCATTTT	CASSQSDRGFWQPQHF
TRBV14	TRBD1	TRBJ2-2	-	TGTGCCAGCAGCCAAGCACTTCTAATTGAGAGATCGACAGGGACGAACACCGGGGAGCTGTTTTTT	CASSQALLIERSTGTNTGELFF
TRBV19	-	TRBJ1-5	-	TGTGCCAGTAGTATAGATTTTCAGGGCAATCAGCCCCAGCATTTT	CASSIDFQGNQPQHF
TRBV7-9	-	TRBJ1-2	few	TGTGCCAGCAGCTTAGTCGGGGGGACTGGCTACACCTTC	CASSLVGGTGYTF
TRBV15	-	TRBJ1-2	-	TGTGCCACCAGCAGAGCAGGCCCCCCCTATGGCTACACCTTC	CATSRAGPPYGYTF
TRBV28	-	TRBJ1-6	-	TGTGCCAGCAGTTTCCGGACACCTAATAATTCACCCCTCCACTTT	CASSFRTPNNSPLHF
TRBV5-6	-	TRBJ1-1	-	TGTGCCAGCAGCTTGGACGGGGCGGGGGAGGGCACTGAAGCTTTCTTT	CASSLDGAGEGTEAFF
TRBV4-1	TRBD1	TRBJ2-7	once	TGCGCCAGCAGCCAACAGGGGGCGAAGATATACGAGCAGTACTTC	CASSQQGAKIYEQYF
TRBV11-2	TRBD1	TRBJ2-5	-	TGTGCCAGCAGCTTAGATAGGGACAGGGGGCGTCAAGAGACCCAGTACTTC	CASSLDRDRGRQETQYF
TRBV9	-	TRBJ1-2	-	TGTGCCAGCAGCGTAGAAGATTCGGAGCAGGGCTACACCTTC	CASSVEDSEQGYTF
TRBV7-7	-	TRBJ1-5	-	TGTGCCAGCAGCAAGGGGGAAGGCCAGCCCCAGCATTTT	CASSKGEGQPQHF
TRBV2	TRBD1	TRBJ1-1	-	TGTGCCAGCAGACTGACAGGGGGCACTGAAGCTTTCTTT	CASRLTGGTEAFF
TRBV19	TRBD1	TRBJ1-3	-	TGTGCCAGTAGTAGGGACAGGGAATCTGGAAACACCATATATTTT	CASSRDRESGNTIYF
TRBV27	TRBD2	TRBJ2-3	-	TGTGCCAGCAGGGTCGGGGGGGCAGATACGCAGTATTTT	CASRVGGADTQYF
TRBV13	TRBD2	TRBJ2-3	-	TGTGCCAGCCATCGTAGCGGGGGGGCGTTGACAGATACGCAGTATTTT	CASHRSGGALTDTQYF
TRBV19	TRBD1	TRBJ2-7	-	TGTGCCAGTAGTGACAGGGCGGGGCAGTACTTC	CASSDRAGQYF
TRBV12-5	TRBD1	TRBJ1-3	-	TGTGCTAGTGGTATCCCGGGACAGAGCCTTTCTGGAAACACCATATATTTT	CASGIPGQSLSGNTIYF
TRBV27	TRBD1	TRBJ1-4	once	TGTGCCAGCAGCCTGACAGGGATTAATGAAAAACTGTTTTTT	CASSLTGINEKLFF
TRBV30	TRBD1	TRBJ1-2	-	TGTGCCTGGAGTGCGACAGGGAACTATGGCTACACCTTC	CAWSATGNYGYTF
TRBV14	-	TRBJ1-1	few	TGTGCCAGCAGCCACAACACGCACACTGAAGCTTTCTTT	CASSHNTHTEAFF
TRBV4-1	TRBD1	TRBJ1-4	-	TGCGCCAGCAGCCAGGGGGACAGGGTTAATGAAAAACTGTTTTTT	CASSQGDRVNEKLFF
TRBV19	-	TRBJ2-1	-	TGTGCCAGTAGTCGATCGACAGGTAAGAAGCACAATGAGCAGTTCTTC	CASSRSTGKKHNEQFF
TRBV2	-	TRBJ2-2	-	TGTGCCAGCATCGCACAGAGGGACGGGGAGCTGTTTTTT	CASIAQRDGELFF
TRBV3-1/TRBV3-2	-	TRBJ2-5	-	TGTGCCAGCAGCCATGCGCTAGAGACCCAGTACTTC	CASSHALETQYF
TRBV7-6	TRBD1	TRBJ1-6	-	TGTGCCAGCAGCTTAGCGGACAGGGGGCTCTCACCCCTCCACTTT	CASSLADRGLSPLHF
TRBV21-1	-	TRBJ2-3	-	TGTGCCAGCAGCGAAGGGAGTGGAACAGATACGCAGTATTTT	CASSEGSGTDTQYF
TRBV7-2	-	TRBJ1-5	once	TGTGCCAGCAGCACACCTAATCAGCCCCAGCATTTT	CASSTPNQPQHF
TRBV7-9	TRBD1	TRBJ1-6	few	TGTGCCAGCAGCCATCGTACCGGGACAGGGGCCATTAATTCACCCCTCCACTTT	CASSHRTGTGAINSPLHF
TRBV25-1	-	TRBJ1-2	-	TGTGCCAGCAGTGGAGGGTCCTATGGCTACACCTTC	CASSGGSYGYTF
TRBV18	TRBD2	TRBJ2-3	-	TGTGCCAGCTCACCCTGGACTAGCGGGAGCACAGATACGCAGTATTTT	CASSPWTSGSTDTQYF
TRBV2	-	TRBJ1-1	-	TGTGCCAGCAGTGAAACCTGGGGCAGGGCGTGGGCTTTCTTT	CASSETWGRAWAFF
TRBV5-5	-	TRBJ1-2	-	TGTGCCAGCAGCATCACAGCAATAGCTAACTATGGCTACACCTTC	CASSITAIANYGYTF
TRBV5-1	-	TRBJ2-1	-	TGCGCCAGCAGCTTGGATCACGGGGGCAATGAGCAGTTCTTC	CASSLDHGGNEQFF
TRBV4-1	TRBD1	TRBJ1-1	-	TGCGCCAGCAGCCCACGGACAGGGCACCCAGCAACTGAAGCTTTCTTT	CASSPRTGHPATEAFF
TRBV18	TRBD1	TRBJ1-3	-	TGTGCCAGCTCACCACCTCACAGGACAGGGGACGGAAACACCATATATTTT	CASSPPHRTGDGNTIYF
TRBV5-4	TRBD1	TRBJ1-6	-	TGTGCCAGCCGTCCCGACAGGGGGTTGTATTCACCCCTCCACTTT	CASRPDRGLYSPLHF
TRBV29-1	TRBD2	TRBJ2-3	once	TGCAGCGTTGAAGATCAGAAGCGGGGGGTTAGCACAGATACGCAGTATTTT	CSVEDQKRGVSTDTQYF
TRBV5-1	TRBD2	TRBJ2-7	few	TGCGCCAGCAGTTCGGCTAGCGGGGCCGGCTCCTACGAGCAGTACTTC	CASSSASGAGSYEQYF
TRBV7-6	-	TRBJ1-3	-	TGTGCCAGCAGCCGCGGACATTCCTCTGGAAACACCATATATTTT	CASSRGHSSGNTIYF
TRBV20-1	TRBD1	TRBJ2-2	once	TGCAGTGCTAGTGCTTATCCCGGGACAGGGGGTCGTAACACCGGGGAGCTGTTTTTT	CSASAYPGTGGRNTGELFF
TRBV5-4	TRBD2	TRBJ2-3	-	TGTGCCAGCAGACCGGGGGGTACGAGCACAGATACGCAGTATTTT	CASRPGGTSTDTQYF
TRBV18	TRBD1	TRBJ1-5	-	TGTGCCAGCTCACTAACAGGGGAGCTTCTGCTTAGCAATCAGCCCCAGCATTTT	CASSLTGELLLSNQPQHF